One sample yielded the 22 T cell receptor beta chains listed below, sequenced in a study of neurological immune-mediated disorders. TCRdb redid the calling of the 5' RACE reads with MiXCR, one entry per CDR3 protein. The profile shows 78,000 or so distinct CDR3 sequences, roughly 4.8% of them singletons. The sample comprised PBMCs. Every receptor here comes from a young woman with multiple sclerosis.

This clonotype has only one observation. The chain links TRBV6-1 to TRBJ2-3; no firm D call. CDR3 size: 15 residues. Germline V gives CDR1 MNHNS, CDR2 SASEGT. V lost 6 bases, J lost 0 bases, and 13 bases lay in between. The CDR3 spells CASSSQTVSTDTQYF. The CDR3 nucleotides are TGTGCCAGCAGCTCTCAGACGGTTAGCACAGATACGCAGTATTTT.

This clonotype has at least ten counts. The chain combines TRBV5-1 with TRBJ2-1; possibly TRBD1 for D (5 bases). This CDR3 is built from 16 residues. Germline loops: CDR1 SGHRS, CDR2 YFSETQ. Trimming removed 3 bases from V and 6 bases from J, with 19 bases in between. The CDR3 reads CASSSAQGTRSNEQFF. The CDR3 DNA follows: TGCGCCAGCAGCTCGGCCCAGGGAACCAGGTCCAATGAGCAGTTCTTC.

This clonotype was seen many times. J is TRBJ1-1 and V is TRBV5-1; D gene unclear. Germline V gene lookup returns CDR1 SGHRS and CDR2 YFSETQ. V lost 4 bases to trimming and J lost 2 bases, with 12 bases between them. The CDR3 length is 14 residues. In DNA, the CDR3 is TGCGCCAGCAGCGTCCGGCTTGGAAACACTGAAGCTTTCTTT. This codes for CASSVRLGNTEAFF.

This chain connects TRBV12-3 or TRBV12-4 to TRBJ2-2; D ambiguous. Trimming stripped 2 bases from V and 1 base from J, with 5 bases between. CDR3 length: 14 residues. CDR3 sequence: CASSLSGNTGELFF. Written as DNA, the CDR3 is TGTGCCAGCAGTTTATCAGGGAACACCGGGGAGCTGTTTTTT.

This clonotype was found many times. The chain links TRBV19 to TRBJ2-7; perhaps TRBD2 as D (6 bases). The V gene lost 3 bases and the J gene lost 7 bases, with 16 bases spanning the gap. The germline V gene has CDR1 LNHDA and CDR2 SQIVND (reference sequence). The CDR3 extends over 14 amino acids. The CDR3 here is CASSIRSGPGEQYF. The CDR3 region has the DNA TGTGCCAGTAGTATCAGGAGCGGGCCCGGGGAGCAGTACTTC.

This clonotype was seen repeatedly, ten times or more. The chain carries TRBV20-1 and TRBJ2-3; D ambiguous. Between the trimmed V and J ends, which lost 1 base and 0 bases, there was a span of 8 bases. The length of the CDR3 is 14 residues. CDR1 DFQATT and CDR2 SNEGSKA come from the germline V gene (reference sequence). CDR3 bases: TGCAGTGCTAGAGTTGTCTCCAGCACAGATACGCAGTATTTT. This codes for CSARVVSSTDTQYF.

This clonotype was found many times. V and J are TRBV9 and TRBJ2-2; D is unresolved. This CDR3 comprises 15 residues. Germline V gene data show CDR1 as SGDLS and CDR2 as YYNGEE. CDR3 DNA: TGTGAGGTGGCTCCCCGGACGGCCTCCACCGGGGAGCTGTTTTTT. It encodes CEVAPRTASTGELFF.

This clonotype was seen many times. The gene calls are TRBV28 and TRBJ2-3; D uncertain. Between the trimmed V and J ends, which lost 3 bases and 5 bases, there was a span of 12 bases. CDR1 is MDHEN and CDR2 is SYDVKM in the germline V gene. This CDR3 region has 14 residues. The CDR3 sequence: CASSLSSMGDTQYF. CDR3 coding DNA: TGTGCCAGCAGTTTGTCGTCTATGGGAGATACGCAGTATTTT.

A note on this clonotype: A much bigger clone sits one base away, suggesting this may be a read error. The rearrangement uses TRBV7-6 and TRBJ2-5; D is uncertain. The CDR3 runs to 12 residues. CDR1 SGHVS and CDR2 FNYEAQ come from the germline V gene. The CDR3 loop reads CDSSRYQETQYF. The CDR3 DNA reads as TGTGACAGCAGCAGGTACCAAGAGACCCAGTACTTC.

The genes are TRBV12-3 or TRBV12-4 and TRBJ1-6, with D perhaps TRBD1 (5 bases). V lost 5 bases and J 8 bases, leaving 10 bases between the germline ends. The CDR3 runs 13 residues. Here the CDR3 reads CASSQGKDSPLHF. The CDR3 DNA reads as TGTGCCAGCAGTCAGGGCAAGGATTCACCCCTCCACTTT.

There are many counts of this clonotype. This chain joins TRBV5-1 and TRBJ1-1; perhaps TRBD1 as D (5 bases). Between the trimmed V and J ends, which lost 3 bases and 5 bases, there was a span of 17 bases. Per germline, CDR1 SGHRS and CDR2 YFSETQ. The CDR3 length is 15 residues. The CDR3 protein is CASSSRPSGGTEAFF. The CDR3 nucleotides read TGCGCCAGCAGCTCTCGTCCCTCGGGGGGAACTGAAGCTTTCTTT. Based on the CDR3 plus reference TRBV5-1 and TRBJ1-1, the full variable domain is KAGVTQTPRYLIKTRGQQVTLSCSPISGHRSVSWYQQTPGQGLQFLFEYFSETQRNKGNFPGRFSGRQFSNSRSEMNVSTLELGDSALYLCASSSRPSGGTEAFFGQGTRLTVV.

The rearrangement uses TRBV12-3 or TRBV12-4 and TRBJ1-2, with D possibly matching TRBD1 (6 bases). The CDR3 consists of 16 residues. V dropped 3 bases and J dropped 9 bases, with 23 bases sitting between them. DNA of the CDR3: TGTGCCAGCAGTTTTTTTAGACAGGCGCCGGATGGTAGCTACACCTTC. Residues: CASSFFRQAPDGSYTF.

This clonotype was seen a handful of times. The gene calls are TRBV20-1 and TRBJ2-5; the D gene is possibly TRBD1 (5 bases). V was cut by 5 bases and J by 2 bases, with 12 bases left in between. The CDR3 covers 13 residues. The germline V gene has CDR1 DFQATT and CDR2 SNEGSKA (reference sequence). The CDR3 DNA sequence: TGCAGTGCTCCAGGGCAGGATCAAGAGACCCAGTACTTC. Translation gives CSAPGQDQETQYF.

The gene calls are TRBV15 and TRBJ2-1, with a tentative D call TRBD1 (6 bases). The CDR3 is 16 amino acids. The V gene's germline CDR1 is LNHNV and CDR2 YYDKDF (reference sequence). Trimming removed 2 bases from V and 0 bases from J, with 11 bases in between. Here the CDR3 reads CATSRPQGSSYNEQFF. The DNA for the CDR3 is TGTGCCACCAGCAGACCCCAGGGGAGCTCCTACAATGAGCAGTTCTTC.

This clonotype was recorded many times. V and J are TRBV20-1 and TRBJ2-1; 7 bases are shared with TRBD2. V lost 4 bases, J lost 5 bases, and 5 bases stayed unmatched. CDR3 size: 13 residues. Germline CDR1 DFQATT, CDR2 SNEGSKA (reference sequence). The CDR3 DNA sequence: TGCAGTGCTACAGGCGGGAGAGACAATGAGCAGTTCTTC. Amino acids: CSATGGRDNEQFF.

This clonotype appeared a few times. This chain joins TRBV3-1 and TRBJ1-1; 9 bases align to TRBD1. Per the germline V gene, CDR1 is LGHDT and CDR2 is YNNKEL (reference sequence). This CDR3 region has 14 residues. The trim removed 5 bases at V and 5 bases at J, leaving 6 bases unmatched. CDR3 DNA sequence: TGTGCCAGCAGCTTTACAGGGGGCCGGACTGAAGCTTTCTTT. It encodes CASSFTGGRTEAFF.

The genes are TRBV5-1 and TRBJ2-5; either TRBD1 or TRBD2 may fit D (5 bases each). With 5 bases removed from V and 4 bases from J, the gap between germline ends came to 24 bases. The CDR3 loop spans 17 amino acids. Germline values: CDR1 SGHRS, CDR2 YFSETQ. The CDR3 DNA reads as TGCGCCAGCAGAATTGGGTTGGGGGTCCTCTCCCGAGAGACCCAGTACTTC. Its protein product is CASRIGLGVLSRETQYF. Looking up the rest from reference TRBV5-1 and TRBJ2-5 gives the full variable domain: KAGVTQTPRYLIKTRGQQVTLSCSPISGHRSVSWYQQTPGQGLQFLFEYFSETQRNKGNFPGRFSGRQFSNSRSEMNVSTLELGDSALYLCASRIGLGVLSRETQYFGPGTRLLVL.

On this clonotype itself: Compared with germline, one end of the junction differs, possibly owing to a read error. This chain joins TRBV12-3 or TRBV12-4 and TRBJ2-1; TRBD2 matches at 13 bases. The CDR3 is 15 amino acids. The chain's CDR3 is CASSRLAGGRNAQFF. The CDR3 nucleotides are TGTGCCAGCAGCCGACTAGCGGGAGGTAGGAATGCGCAGTTCTTC.

This clonotype has ten or more counts. This sequence joins TRBV7-2 and TRBJ2-7; possibly TRBD2 for D (6 bases). The CDR3 spans 15 residues. Trimming took 1 base from V and 0 from J, leaving 10 bases between them. CDR1 and CDR2 (germline): SGHTA, FQGNSA. The CDR3: CASSLERVSSYEQYF. Here the CDR3 DNA reads TGTGCCAGCAGCTTAGAGCGGGTTAGCTCCTACGAGCAGTACTTC.

This clonotype has a count of ten or more. Here the CDR3 DNA reads TGCGCCAGCAGCTTGGATTCGTCCACCTACTACGAGCAGTACTTC. Its translation is CASSLDSSTYYEQYF. This chain connects TRBV5-1 to TRBJ2-7; D remains unclear. V was clipped by 0 bases and J by 3 bases, with 13 bases between them. There are 15 residues in the CDR3. CDR1 is SGHRS and CDR2 is YFSETQ in the germline V gene.

This clonotype was counted between two and nine times. The chain joins TRBV20-1 to TRBJ2-3; possibly TRBD2 for D (6 bases). V lost 5 bases to trimming and J lost 2 bases, with 20 bases between them. Germline CDR1 is DFQATT and CDR2 is SNEGSKA (reference sequence). This CDR3 is 16 amino acids long. The CDR3 DNA reads as TGCAGTGCTTCGGACGGACGGAGGAGGGACACAGATACGCAGTATTTT. It yields the protein CSASDGRRRDTDTQYF.

This clonotype was observed a handful of times. The chain is built from TRBV5-1 and TRBJ2-5; a possible D gene is TRBD1 (5 bases). This CDR3 is 13 amino acids long. With 4 bases removed from V and 5 bases from J, the gap between germline ends came to 12 bases. CDR1 is SGHRS, CDR2 YFSETQ, per germline. DNA for the CDR3: TGCGCCAGCAGCGACCAGGGTGGCGAGACCCAGTACTTC. This translates into CASSDQGGETQYF.